Below are 27 T cell receptor beta chains sequenced from a single sample in a study of T cell responses to AZD1222 COVID-19 vaccine. The protocol was immunoSEQ multiplex PCR, while the TCRdb copy is restricted to in-frame clones and leaves out a portion. This sample has 70,000 to 95,000 clones, with 88% found just once. Sequenced material: peripheral blood, taken on day 0 of MenACWY control vaccination. These receptors came from an adult in good health.

The chain is built from TRBV18 and TRBJ1-2; 9 bases line up with TRBD1. V lost 6 bases to trimming and J lost 0 bases; unmatched junction nucleotides: 8. The CDR3 is 16 residues long. CDR1 is KGHSH, CDR2 LQKENI, per germline. Here the CDR3 reads CASSPKQGAPNYGYTF. The DNA of the CDR3 is TGTGCCAGCTCGCCGAAACAGGGGGCGCCTAACTATGGCTACACCTTC.

This clone was counted a few times. The chain is built from TRBV7-2 and TRBJ1-1; D remains ambiguous. V lost 7 bases to trimming and J lost 2 bases, with 5 bases between them. Germline values: CDR1 SGHTA, CDR2 FQGNSA. The CDR3 extends over 11 amino acids. The CDR3 spells CASTSNTEAFF. CDR3 DNA: TGTGCCAGCACCAGTAACACTGAAGCTTTCTTT.

The chain links TRBV7-2 to TRBJ2-3; 11 nucleotides agree with TRBD2. Germline V lookup: CDR1 SGHTA, CDR2 FQGNSA. V trimming: 1 base; J trimming: 4 bases; junction bases outside the gene matches: 4. This CDR3 contains 16 residues. CDR3 in amino acids: CASSLVLAGGADTQYF. In nucleotides, the CDR3 is TGTGCCAGCAGCTTAGTTCTAGCGGGAGGAGCAGATACGCAGTATTTT. The full variable domain, completed using reference TRBV7-2 and TRBJ2-3, is GAGVSQSPSNKVTEKGKDVELRCDPISGHTALYWYRQSLGQGLEFLIYFQGNSAPDKSGLPSDRFSAERTGGSVSTLTIQRTQQEDSAVYLCASSLVLAGGADTQYFGPGTRLTVL.

The chain is built from TRBV11-3 and TRBJ2-1, with D perhaps matching TRBD2 (7 bases). Trimming left V 2 bases short and J 8 bases short, with 13 bases between. Germline values: CDR1 SGHNT, CDR2 YENEEA. CDR3 size: 14 residues. The CDR3, as DNA: TGTGCCAGCAGCTTATTCGGCGGGGGCCATGAGCAGTTCTTC. Translation gives CASSLFGGGHEQFF.

This chain uses TRBV19 with TRBJ2-5, with D hard to call. Germline V gives CDR1 LNHDA, CDR2 SQIVND (reference sequence). The CDR3 runs to 14 residues. The V gene lost 3 bases and the J gene lost 1 base, with 9 bases spanning the gap. DNA of the CDR3: TGTGCCAGTAGTATTGGGCCTAGCCAAGAGACCCAGTACTTC. Amino acids: CASSIGPSQETQYF.

V and J are TRBV18 and TRBJ1-4; D unresolved. This CDR3 has 14 residues. V lost 1 base to trimming and J lost 3 bases, with 6 bases between them. Germline V gene sequence: CDR1 KGHSH, CDR2 LQKENI. The CDR3: CASSPREANEKLFF. DNA of the CDR3: TGTGCCAGCTCACCACGTGAGGCTAATGAAAAACTGTTTTTT.

The chain recombines TRBV21-1 with TRBJ2-7; the D call of TRBD2 is as the table states it, not checked on the DNA. TRBV21-1 is tagged as a pseudogene. The CDR3 covers 16 residues. The DNA of the CDR3 is TGTGCCAGCAGCAAAGTGGGCGGGAGGAGCTCCTACGAGCAGTACTTC. It translates to CASSKVGGRSSYEQYF.

The chain employs TRBV6-2 or TRBV6-3 and TRBJ1-1; D not resolved. The CDR3 consists of 15 residues. Trimming removed 3 bases from V and 1 base from J, with 12 bases in between. From germline, CDR1 is MNHEY and CDR2 SVGEGT. CDR3 amino acids: CASSYGPSGNTEAFF. For the CDR3, the DNA is TGTGCCAGCAGTTATGGTCCCTCAGGGAACACTGAAGCTTTCTTT.

The chain joins TRBV11-2 to TRBJ1-4; 9 bases fit TRBD1. The V and J ends lost 5 bases and 10 bases, in that order; junction bases with no gene match: 5. This CDR3 has 13 amino acids. Germline V gene lookup returns CDR1 SGHAT and CDR2 FQNNGV. CDR3 bases: TGTGCCAGCAGCGGACAGGGGTATGCAAAACTGTTTTTT. Translated: CASSGQGYAKLFF.

By sample fraction, this clone is medium-sized. The chain has TRBV10-2 and TRBJ1-2; no definite D call. Looked up from germline, CDR1 is WSHSY and CDR2 is SAAADI. Trimming left V 3 bases short and J 6 bases short, with 11 bases between. The CDR3 spans 13 residues. DNA of the CDR3: TGCGCCAGCAGTGATCTCGGATTGGATGGCTACACCTTC. This sequence encodes CASSDLGLDGYTF.

The chain joins TRBV6-2 or TRBV6-3 to TRBJ1-5; 7 nucleotides line up with TRBD1. This CDR3 has 14 residues. V was clipped by 6 bases and J by 4 bases; unmatched bases: 6. Germline CDR1 and CDR2: MNHEY and SVGEGT. The DNA for the CDR3 is TGTGCCAGCAGCAGGGACAGCTCAAATCAGCCCCAGCATTTT. Translated: CASSRDSSNQPQHF.

The chain recombines TRBV12-5 with TRBJ2-7; the D gene is possibly TRBD2 (6 bases). This CDR3 spans 13 amino acids. Trimming left V 1 base short and J 5 bases short, with 9 bases between. CDR1 LGHNT and CDR2 FRNRAP come from the germline V gene. As DNA, the CDR3 is TGTGCTAGTGGTTTGGCAGGGAGGAACGAGCAGTACTTC. Translated, it gives CASGLAGRNEQYF.

The rearrangement uses TRBV4-1 and TRBJ2-3, with 8 bases aligning to TRBD1. Germline CDR1 is MGHRA and CDR2 is YSYEKL. Trimming cost V 3 bases and J 0 bases; bases outside gene matches: 11. CDR3 length equals 18 residues. The CDR3 reads CASSQDVTRTGSTDTQYF. CDR3 nucleotide sequence: TGCGCCAGCAGCCAGGACGTAACCCGGACAGGGAGCACAGATACGCAGTATTTT.

The V and J genes are TRBV15 and TRBJ2-7, with a possible D match to TRBD1 (6 bases). The V gene lost 3 bases and the J gene lost 5 bases, with 11 bases spanning the gap. Germline CDR1 reads LNHNV; CDR2 reads YYDKDF (reference sequence). The CDR3 consists of 13 residues. The CDR3 loop reads CATSSQQGDEQYF. In DNA form, the CDR3 reads TGTGCCACCAGCAGCCAACAGGGAGACGAGCAGTACTTC.

V is TRBV11-2 and J is TRBJ2-1, with 9 positions matching TRBD1. J lost 10 bases, V lost 5 bases, and 3 bases had no gene match. This CDR3 is built from 12 residues. Germline V gives CDR1 SGHAT, CDR2 FQNNGV. The CDR3 sequence: CASSRTGVEQFF. The DNA for the CDR3 is TGTGCCAGCAGCCGGACAGGGGTCGAGCAGTTCTTC.

V gene TRBV6-2 or TRBV6-3 combines with J gene TRBJ2-7; maybe TRBD1 (5 bases). CDR1 and CDR2 (germline): MNHEY, SVGEGT. The CDR3 length is 18 residues. The V end was cut by 5 bases, the J end by 3 bases, with 26 bases between. As DNA, the CDR3 is TGTGCCAGCAGTCTCCGACTCGACACCAACAGGTTAGTCTACGAGCAGTACTTC. It yields the protein CASSLRLDTNRLVYEQYF.

CDR3 sequence (DNA): TGTGCCAGCAGCCCAGGGGGGACTAGACTTAGAGAGACCCAGTACTTC. This gives the protein CASSPGGTRLRETQYF. This chain uses TRBV7-2 with TRBJ2-5, with D possibly matching TRBD2 (8 bases). Trimming left V 5 bases short and J 4 bases short, with 20 bases between. Germline V gives CDR1 SGHTA, CDR2 FQGNSA. CDR3 length: 16 residues.

The rearrangement links TRBV9 to TRBJ1-1, with D hard to call. The CDR3 totals 13 residues. Trimming stripped 2 bases from V and 5 bases from J, with 10 bases between. Germline V lookup: CDR1 SGDLS, CDR2 YYNGEE. CDR3: CASSVQVGTEAFF. The CDR3 DNA reads as TGTGCCAGCAGCGTCCAGGTAGGGACTGAAGCTTTCTTT.

J is TRBJ1-3 and V is TRBV9; 10 nucleotides align to TRBD1. This CDR3 is 14 amino acids long. Germline V CDR1 and CDR2: SGDLS, YYNGEE. The ends lost 6 bases at V and 6 bases at J; junction bases unmatched: 6. CDR3 nucleotides: TGTGCCAGCACCGCCGGGACAGGGGTAAACACCATATATTTT. Translating it yields CASTAGTGVNTIYF.

The chain links TRBV5-1 to TRBJ2-5; 7 bases fit TRBD2. This CDR3 region has 15 residues. The J segment lost 0 bases and the V segment lost 5 bases, leaving 7 bases of the junction unmatched. Germline V gives CDR1 SGHRS, CDR2 YFSETQ. CDR3 nucleotides: TGCGCCAGCAGGTCGGGAGCGGGATACCAAGAGACCCAGTACTTC. Its translation is CASRSGAGYQETQYF.

V usage is TRBV25-1 and J usage is TRBJ1-3; D perhaps matches TRBD1 (5 bases). Germline assignment: CDR1 MGHDK and CDR2 SYGVNS. Trimming removed 5 bases at V and 3 bases at J, with 17 bases between. The CDR3 runs 16 residues. Written as DNA, the CDR3 is TGTGCCAGCAGTCCCGCCGGGACTTTAGGTGGAAACACCATATATTTT. Translating it yields CASSPAGTLGGNTIYF.

The chain links TRBV5-1 to TRBJ2-3; 9 bases are shared with TRBD2. Trimming at V came to 3 bases and at J to 0 bases, leaving 11 bases not matched to a gene. CDR3 length equals 18 residues. CDR1 is SGHRS and CDR2 is YFSETQ in the germline V gene. The CDR3 protein is CASSWTGLAATSTDTQYF. The CDR3 coding sequence is TGCGCCAGCAGCTGGACGGGACTAGCAGCAACTAGCACAGATACGCAGTATTTT.

The chain is built from TRBV29-1 and TRBJ1-1, with TRBD1 matching over 7 bases. Germline CDR1 SQVTM, CDR2 ANQGSEA. V was pared by 6 bases and J by 1 base, with 8 bases of the junction left unmatched. The CDR3 contains 14 residues. Written as DNA, the CDR3 is TGCAGCGTGCACCGGGACAGCGGGAACACTGAAGCTTTCTTT. Its protein product is CSVHRDSGNTEAFF.

This chain links TRBV28 with TRBJ1-2; 8 bases align to TRBD1. CDR1 MDHEN and CDR2 SYDVKM come from the germline V gene. J lost 5 bases, V lost 1 base, and 12 bases had no gene match. There are 17 residues in the CDR3. In nucleotides, the CDR3 is TGTGCCAGCAGTTTATCCCCAGGGGGCGGTTTAAATTATGGCTACACCTTC. Translated, it gives CASSLSPGGGLNYGYTF.

The chain is built from TRBV5-1 and TRBJ2-7; 9 bases align to TRBD1. Germline V gene lookup returns CDR1 SGHRS and CDR2 YFSETQ. The CDR3 loop spans 15 amino acids. J lost 3 bases, V lost 0 bases, and 4 bases had no gene match. The CDR3 nucleotides are TGCGCCAGCAGCTTGGGGGGACAGGGTTTCTACGAGCAGTACTTC. It is translated as CASSLGGQGFYEQYF.

The J gene is TRBJ2-5, the V gene TRBV28, with D possibly being TRBD2 (6 bases). The CDR3 runs 16 residues. The V gene lost 8 bases and the J gene lost 5 bases, with 24 bases spanning the gap. Germline CDR1 is MDHEN and CDR2 is SYDVKM. The CDR3: CASGKEGRPGVETQYF. In DNA, the CDR3 is TGTGCCAGCGGGAAAGAGGGGCGCCCGGGAGTGGAGACCCAGTACTTC.

V gene TRBV3-1 (or the pseudogene TRBV3-2) combines with J gene TRBJ2-1, with D uncertain. In germline, CDR1 is LGHDT, CDR2 YNNKEL (reference sequence). V gave up 0 bases and J gave up 0 bases, with 21 bases separating them. CDR3 size: 20 residues. CDR3: CASSQDGRSAQRSSYNEQFF. The CDR3 DNA follows: TGTGCCAGCAGCCAAGATGGTAGAAGCGCCCAGAGGAGCTCCTACAATGAGCAGTTCTTC.